This T cell receptor beta chain was recorded in a study of blood T cell repertoires in COVID-19. The CDR3 covers 15 residues. Germline V gene lookup returns CDR1 SGHNT and CDR2 YYREEE (reference sequence). Trimming took off 4 bases at V and 1 base at J, with 15 bases between the two ends. The protocol was immunoSEQ multiplex PCR, while the TCRdb copy is restricted to in-frame clones and leaves out a portion. Of about 170,000 clones listed, less than 90% are singletons. The chain combines TRBV5-4 with TRBJ2-7, with D perhaps matching TRBD1 (6 bases). The sample comprised peripheral blood. The clonotype comes from a man in his fifties or sixties with acute or convalescent COVID-19. This CDR3 reads CASSLDRPLSYEQYF. In DNA, the CDR3 is TGTGCCAGCAGCCTCGACAGGCCTCTGTCCTACGAGCAGTACTTC.